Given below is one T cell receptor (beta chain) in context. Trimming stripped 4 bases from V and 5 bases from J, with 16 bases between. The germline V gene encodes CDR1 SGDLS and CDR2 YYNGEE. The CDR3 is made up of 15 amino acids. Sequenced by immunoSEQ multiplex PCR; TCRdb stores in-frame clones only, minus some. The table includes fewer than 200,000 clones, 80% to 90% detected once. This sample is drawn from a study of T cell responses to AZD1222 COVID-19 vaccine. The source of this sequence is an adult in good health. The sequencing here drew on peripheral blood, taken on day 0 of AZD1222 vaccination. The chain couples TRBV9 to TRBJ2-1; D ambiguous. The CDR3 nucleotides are TGTGCCAGCAGCATCGCAACGGGTCCCAACAATGAGCAGTTCTTC. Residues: CASSIATGPNNEQFF.